This T cell receptor beta chain is drawn from a study of monozygotic twins with inflammatory bowel disease. Researchers used template switching to add UMIs featuring a 6-nucleotide sample barcode. TCRdb reprocessed the 5' RACE reads; each CDR3 protein has one entry and no DNA is given. The table for this sample gives about 300,000 distinct CDR3 sequences. This CDR3 has 14 amino acids. CDR1 SSHAT and CDR2 FNYEAQ come from the germline V gene (reference sequence). The chain combines TRBV7-7 with TRBJ2-2; TCRdb's assignment of TRBD1 cannot be checked, as there is no DNA. This clonotype originated in a human donor with ulcerative colitis or Crohn's disease, or a healthy co-twin of an affected twin (not recorded which). Sequenced input: blood. This CDR3 reads CASSLMMGGGELFF.